The entry that follows covers one T cell receptor beta chain sequence. This specimen comes from a study of blood T cell repertoires in COVID-19. On the study more broadly: The samples span acute and convalescent COVID-19 from the United States, Italy and Spain. From T cells, B-cell-depleted T cells, or PBMCs came the material, which was cDNA or gDNA.

Study processing details: From reference gene primer amplification, estimates of nucleated cell counts were derived. Some clones are missing from TCRdb's copy, which holds only in-frame ones; the method was immunoSEQ multiplex PCR. D and trimming were read from the DNA, whereas the V and J calls and clone size are those reported in that table. The sample yields roughly 200,000 clones, more than 80% seen once. V gave up 6 bases and J gave up 7 bases; unmatched junction bases: 9. This CDR3 has 15 amino acids. Germline V gene lookup returns CDR1 ENHRY and CDR2 SYGVKD. The clonotype originates from a woman aged 60-75 years with acute or convalescent COVID-19. The J gene is TRBJ1-6, the V gene TRBV10-3, with TRBD1 matching over 7 bases. Sequenced sample: peripheral blood. The CDR3 is CAIRDAGQPNSPLHF. In nucleotides, the CDR3 is TGTGCCATCAGGGATGCGGGACAGCCAAATTCACCCCTCCACTTT.